These T cell receptor beta chains were read from a single sample in a study of OX40 agonist ivuxolimab in advanced cancers. Here immunoSEQ multiplex PCR was the method, and the copy in TCRdb shows in-frame clones only, minus some. The profile shows around 46,000 clones, approximately 71% of them singletons. The source was CD4+ or CD8+ T cells sorted from blood, collected in a trial of the OX40 agonist ivuxolimab. These receptors were taken from an adult with an advanced solid tumor such as melanoma, head and neck, liver or kidney cancer. CDR3s include the opening cysteine and the closing phenylalanine or tryptophan. D genes are given only for firm matches. Rows may omit the clone size; those that give it use once, few, many or a size class.

>NA|TRBJ2-7|TRBV6-6|TRBD1
TGTGCCAGCAGTTCGTCAGGGGGTAACTACGAGCAGTACTTC
CASSSSGGNYEQYF
>few|TRBJ1-3|TRBV5-1|NA
TGCGCCAGCAGCGAGGGTCTTGGGAACACCATATATTTT
CASSEGLGNTIYF
>few|TRBJ2-1|TRBV5-1|TRBD2
TGCGCCAGCAGCTCGGGAGTTTGGTCAGCGGGAGGGCCAAGGATCAATGAGCAGTTCTTC
CASSSGVWSAGGPRINEQFF
>once|TRBJ2-7|TRBV6-5|NA
TGTGCCAGCAGTTGGAGCGGGTACGAGCAGTACTTC
CASSWSGYEQYF
>NA|TRBJ1-2|TRBV28|TRBD1
TGTGCCAGCAGTCTCGGGACAGGGAATGGCTACACCTTC
CASSLGTGNGYTF
>few|TRBJ1-6|TRBV4-2|NA
TGTGCCAGCAGCTGGGCGCAGACTAATTCACCCCTCCACTTT
CASSWAQTNSPLHF
>NA|TRBJ2-3|TRBV7-2|TRBD2
TGTGCCAGCAGCCAAGGACTAGCGGGAGGGCTTGATACGCAGTATTTT
CASSQGLAGGLDTQYF
>NA|TRBJ2-1|TRBV5-1|TRBD2
TGCGCCAGCAGCCCGGGGACTAGCGGAGTCAATGAGCAGTTCTTC
CASSPGTSGVNEQFF
>NA|TRBJ1-1|TRBV28|NA
TGTGCCAGCAGAATGTGGGGGACTGCTGGGACTGAAGCTTTCTTT
CASRMWGTAGTEAFF
>NA|TRBJ1-1|TRBV6-6|NA
TGTGCCAGCAGTTACGTGGCAGCTCCCGAAGCTTTCTTT
CASSYVAAPEAFF
>NA|TRBJ1-5|TRBV4-2|NA
TGTGCCAGCAGCCAAGAGCAGAATAGGCAGCCCCAGCATTTT
CASSQEQNRQPQHF
>once|TRBJ1-2|TRBV12-5|NA
TGTGCTAGTGGTTTGGTACCGGACAACTATGGCTACACCTTC
CASGLVPDNYGYTF
>large|TRBJ1-1|TRBV6-5|NA
TGTGCCAGCAGTTACTCGGCCCTAGGCGACACTGAAGCTTTCTTT
CASSYSALGDTEAFF
>NA|TRBJ1-6|TRBV28|NA
TGTGCCAGCAGTTTCCTGGCAGGTTTTTCCAATTTGGCACCCCTCCACTTT
CASSFLAGFSNLAPLHF
>NA|TRBJ1-3|TRBV7-3|NA
TGTGCCAGCAGCACCGGGACAGGAAACACCATATATTTT
CASSTGTGNTIYF